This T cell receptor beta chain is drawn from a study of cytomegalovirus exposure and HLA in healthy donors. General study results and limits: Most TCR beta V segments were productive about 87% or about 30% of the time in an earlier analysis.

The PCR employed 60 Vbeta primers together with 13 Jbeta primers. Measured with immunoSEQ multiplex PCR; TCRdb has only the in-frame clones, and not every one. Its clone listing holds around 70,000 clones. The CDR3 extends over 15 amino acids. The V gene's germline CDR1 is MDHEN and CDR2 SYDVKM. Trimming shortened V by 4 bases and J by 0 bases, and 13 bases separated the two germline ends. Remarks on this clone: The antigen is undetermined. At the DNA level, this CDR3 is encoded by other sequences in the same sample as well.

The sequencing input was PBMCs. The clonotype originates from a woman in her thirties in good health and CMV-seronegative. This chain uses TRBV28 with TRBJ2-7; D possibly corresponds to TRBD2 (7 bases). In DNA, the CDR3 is TGTGCCAGCAGTTCACCGGGGGGCAACTCCTACGAGCAGTACTTC. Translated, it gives CASSSPGGNSYEQYF.